A single sample is the source of the 14 T cell receptor beta chains below, sequenced in a study of neurological immune-mediated disorders. TCRdb reprocessed the 5' RACE reads with MiXCR, giving one entry per CDR3 protein. This sample has nearly 45,000 distinct CDR3 sequences, with about an eighth found just once. Sequenced sample: PBMCs. The receptors were gathered from a female donor in good health.

In its sample, this clonotype was seen many times. V usage is TRBV4-1 and J usage is TRBJ2-5; the match to TRBD2 covers 10 bases. CDR1 is MGHRA, CDR2 YSYEKL, per germline. The CDR3 has 18 amino acids. J was trimmed by 4 bases and V by 8 bases; bases with no gene match: 19. The CDR3 DNA reads TGCGCCAGCCACCCGACCCCAGCGGGGGGGGGCGGGCGAGAGACCCAGTACTTC. Its translation: CASHPTPAGGGGRETQYF.

This clonotype was picked up many times. The CDR3: CASSYTGLNQPQHF. The CDR3 DNA follows: TGTGCCAGCAGTTACACAGGCCTCAATCAGCCCCAGCATTTT. The J gene is TRBJ1-5, the V gene TRBV6-5, with D perhaps matching TRBD1 (5 bases). This CDR3 has 14 amino acids. V gave up 2 bases and J gave up 3 bases, with 8 bases separating them. The germline V gene encodes CDR1 MNHEY and CDR2 SVGAGI.

This clonotype was picked up many times. The V gene is TRBV11-2, the J gene TRBJ1-1; D remains unclear. CDR3 size: 11 residues. From germline, CDR1 is SGHAT and CDR2 FQNNGV. V gave up 3 bases and J gave up 7 bases, with 6 bases separating them. The CDR3 protein is CASSLSFEAFF. DNA for the CDR3: TGTGCCAGCAGCTTGAGTTTTGAAGCTTTCTTT.

This clonotype appeared many times. This chain connects TRBV7-9 to TRBJ1-1, with 9 positions matching TRBD1. The length of the CDR3 is 17 residues. The germline gives CDR1 SEHNR, CDR2 FQNEAQ (reference sequence). J lost 10 bases, V lost 8 bases, and 23 bases had no gene match. Here the CDR3 DNA reads TGTGCCAGCGAGAGGCGGGGAGTCCCGGGACAGGGTGTAGGAGCTTTCTTT. Its protein is CASERRGVPGQGVGAFF.

There are many counts of this clonotype. The chain links TRBV21-1 to TRBJ2-1; the D call of TRBD1 is as the table states it, not checked on the DNA. TRBV21-1 counts as a pseudogene. CDR3 length: 16 residues. CDR3 loop: CASSPRTGSSYNEQFF. CDR3 nucleotide sequence: TGTGCCAGCAGCCCAAGGACAGGGAGCTCCTACAATGAGCAGTTCTTC.

This clonotype was picked up many times. The chain carries TRBV27 and TRBJ2-2; the match to TRBD2 covers 8 bases. Germline V gene sequence: CDR1 MNHEY, CDR2 SMNVEV (reference sequence). The CDR3 has 15 amino acids. V was clipped by 4 bases and J by 6 bases; unmatched bases: 7. The CDR3 DNA follows: TGTGCCAGCAGTTCCACTCCGACTAGCGCCGGGGAGCTGTTTTTT. It yields the protein CASSSTPTSAGELFF.

This clonotype was found many times. The chain is built from TRBV5-1 and TRBJ2-7; no clear D. Germline lookup yields CDR1 SGHRS and CDR2 YFSETQ. There are 15 residues in the CDR3. Trimming took 4 bases from V and 3 from J, leaving 17 bases between them. CDR3 DNA sequence: TGCGCCAGCAGCCCTGGGCAGTCCTCAAACTACGAGCAGTACTTC. This sequence encodes CASSPGQSSNYEQYF. Using reference TRBV5-1 and TRBJ2-7 for the parts outside the CDR3, the full variable domain is KAGVTQTPRYLIKTRGQQVTLSCSPISGHRSVSWYQQTPGQGLQFLFEYFSETQRNKGNFPGRFSGRQFSNSRSEMNVSTLELGDSALYLCASSPGQSSNYEQYFGPGTRLTVT.

This clonotype was seen ten or more times. This chain connects TRBV6-5 to TRBJ1-2; perhaps TRBD1 as D (5 bases). Germline V gives CDR1 MNHEY, CDR2 SVGAGI. This CDR3 region has 12 residues. V was pared by 2 bases and J by 5 bases, with 6 bases between. In DNA, the CDR3 is TGTGCCAGCAGTTACACAGGTTATGGCTACACCTTC. It translates to CASSYTGYGYTF.

This clonotype counts as medium-sized (0.01 to 0.1%). The chain has TRBV4-2 and TRBJ2-1; a weak D match, TRBD2 (5 bases). The CDR3 is 16 amino acids. Trimming pared 3 bases from V and 9 bases from J, leaving 21 bases between. CDR1 LGHNA and CDR2 YNFKEQ come from the germline V gene. In DNA form, the CDR3 reads TGTGCCAGCAGCCAGGAGGAAAGTGTTGTAGGGCTTGAGCAGTTCTTC. Translating gives CASSQEESVVGLEQFF.

At least ten counts were recorded for this clonotype. The J gene is TRBJ2-2, the V gene TRBV12-3 or TRBV12-4; no definite D call. The CDR3 covers 16 residues. Trimming pared 8 bases from V and 1 base from J, leaving 17 bases between. The CDR3 loop is CASSPGAGRNTGELFF. In DNA form, the CDR3 reads TGTGCCAGCTCCCCCGGTGCCGGCCGGAACACCGGGGAGCTGTTTTTT.

This clonotype appeared many times. This sequence joins TRBV5-1 and TRBJ1-1; D is unclear. CDR1 is SGHRS and CDR2 is YFSETQ in the germline V gene. Trimming shortened V by 1 base and J by 5 bases, and 15 bases separated the two germline ends. The CDR3 covers 15 residues. CDR3 bases: TGCGCCAGCAGCTTGTTCGAGACACCCGGGACTGAAGCTTTCTTT. This gives the protein CASSLFETPGTEAFF.

This clonotype showed up many times. V is TRBV5-5 and J is TRBJ2-1; TRBD2 aligns across 8 bases. The CDR3 is made up of 16 amino acids. CDR1 and CDR2 (germline): SGHKS, YYEKEE (reference sequence). The ends lost 0 bases at V and 7 bases at J; junction bases unmatched: 9. CDR3 sequence reads: CASSLDWGLDINEQFF. In DNA, the CDR3 is TGTGCCAGCAGCTTGGATTGGGGACTAGACATAAATGAGCAGTTCTTC.

The sample holds many counts of this clonotype. V and J are TRBV20-1 and TRBJ1-2, with D maybe TRBD1 (5 bases). V was pared by 3 bases and J by 6 bases, with 14 bases between. CDR3 length: 13 amino acids. Per the germline V gene, CDR1 is DFQATT and CDR2 is SNEGSKA (reference sequence). The CDR3: CSASRGVDDGYTF. CDR3 in DNA: TGCAGTGCTAGTCGGGGGGTGGATGATGGCTACACCTTC.

This clonotype was recorded many times. This chain joins TRBV20-1 and TRBJ2-5, with unresolved D. The germline CDR1 and CDR2 sequences are DFQATT and SNEGSKA (reference sequence). This CDR3 is built from 11 residues. The V end was cut by 1 base, the J end by 2 bases, with 2 bases between. CDR3 bases: TGCAGTGCTAGAGGTCAAGAGACCCAGTACTTC. Translating it yields CSARGQETQYF.